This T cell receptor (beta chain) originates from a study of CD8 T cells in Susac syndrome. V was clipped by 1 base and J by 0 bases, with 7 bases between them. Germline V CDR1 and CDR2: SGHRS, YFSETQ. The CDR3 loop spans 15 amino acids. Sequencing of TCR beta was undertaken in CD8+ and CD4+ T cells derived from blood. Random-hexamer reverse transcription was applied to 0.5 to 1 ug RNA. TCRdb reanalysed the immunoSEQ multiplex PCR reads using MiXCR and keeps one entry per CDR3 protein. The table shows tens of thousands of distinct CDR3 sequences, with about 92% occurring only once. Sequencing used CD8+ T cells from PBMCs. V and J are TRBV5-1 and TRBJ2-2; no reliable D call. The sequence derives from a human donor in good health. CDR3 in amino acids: CASSLIWANTGELFF. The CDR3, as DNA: TGCGCCAGCAGCTTGATCTGGGCGAACACCGGGGAGCTGTTTTTT.